The 5 T cell receptor beta chains reported below all come from one sample, sequenced in a study of cytomegalovirus exposure and HLA in healthy donors. 60 Vbeta and 13 Jbeta primers were used in PCR. Libraries were prepared by immunoSEQ multiplex PCR; TCRdb keeps only in-frame clonotypes and omits some of them. The data show approximately 100,000 clones, 65% to 85% seen once. The specimen sequenced was PBMCs. Receptors were obtained from a male donor in good health and CMV-seropositive.

The chain uses TRBV5-1 and TRBJ2-4, with 7 nucleotides matching TRBD1. This CDR3 has 17 amino acids. V shed 4 bases, J shed 1 base, and the junction held 11 bases outside the gene matches. The germline CDR1 and CDR2 sequences are SGHRS and YFSETQ. The CDR3 bases are TGCGCCAGCAGCGGGACAGCCTCGGGTCCGGCCAAAAACATTCAGTACTTC. This encodes CASSGTASGPAKNIQYF. Variable domain in full (rest from reference TRBV5-1 and TRBJ2-4): KAGVTQTPRYLIKTRGQQVTLSCSPISGHRSVSWYQQTPGQGLQFLFEYFSETQRNKGNFPGRFSGRQFSNSRSEMNVSTLELGDSALYLCASSGTASGPAKNIQYFGAGTRLSVL.

This clone occurred many times. J is TRBJ1-1 and V is TRBV4-3, with D tentatively TRBD1 (6 bases). CDR3 length: 17 amino acids. V shed 4 bases and J shed 4 bases, with 22 bases lying between them. CDR1 and CDR2 (germline): LGHNA, YSLEER. Here the CDR3 DNA reads TGCGCCAGCAGCCCTAAACTCAACCCAGGGGTTGGCACTGAAGCTTTCTTT. Translating gives CASSPKLNPGVGTEAFF.

V usage is TRBV30 and J usage is TRBJ2-5, with TRBD2 matching over 13 bases. V dropped 7 bases and J dropped 5; count of bases not matched to a gene: 7. This CDR3 has 14 residues. Germline V CDR1 and CDR2: GTSNPN, SVGIG (reference sequence). This chain's CDR3 is CASRLAGGQETQYF. The CDR3 bases are TGTGCCTCTAGACTAGCGGGAGGCCAGGAGACCCAGTACTTC.

The CDR3 sequence is CASSSDKLQETQYF. The CDR3 DNA follows: TGTGCCAGCAGCTCGGACAAGCTACAAGAGACCCAGTACTTC. The chain couples TRBV7-9 to TRBJ2-5, with a possible D match to TRBD1 (5 bases). CDR3 length: 14 amino acids. Germline-derived CDR1 and CDR2 are SEHNR and FQNEAQ (reference sequence). Trimming removed 4 bases at V and 2 bases at J, with 11 bases between.

For the CDR3, the DNA is TGCAGCGTTGAAGATGGATTAGCGGATATCAAGAACGAGCAGTACTTC. Protein: CSVEDGLADIKNEQYF. The chain carries TRBV29-1 and TRBJ2-7, with TRBD2 as a possible D gene (6 bases). Trimming cost V 0 bases and J 5 bases, with 20 bases left between them. Germline lookup yields CDR1 SQVTM and CDR2 ANQGSEA. The CDR3 is 16 amino acids.